This T cell receptor (beta chain) was captured by sequencing in a study of cytomegalovirus exposure and HLA in healthy donors. The PCR contained 60 Vbeta and 13 Jbeta primers. Authors' processing steps: A later analysis counted some 87 million unique TCR beta chains, 10 million to 12 million shared. Measured with immunoSEQ multiplex PCR; TCRdb has only the in-frame clones, and not every one. The V and J calls and clone size were taken over from that table, and D and trimming were inferred from the DNA. The sample contains some 91,000 clones, 86% of which appear only once. The sequencing sample was made of PBMCs. The source is a man aged 25-45 years in good health and CMV-seropositive.

As DNA, the CDR3 is TGTGCCAGCAGCCATATTTGGGACAGTTATAGCAATCAGCCCCAGCATTTT. Translating gives CASSHIWDSYSNQPQHF. The V gene is TRBV27, the J gene TRBJ1-5, with TRBD1 identical over 7 bases. The CDR3 extends over 17 amino acids. Germline V gene lookup returns CDR1 MNHEY and CDR2 SMNVEV (reference sequence). The V gene end was trimmed by 6 bases and the J gene end by 0 bases; junction bases not matched to a gene: 11.